Listed below are T cell receptor beta chains from one sample, sequenced in a study of Graves' ophthalmopathy and Graves' hyperthyroidism. TCRdb re-called the multiplex PCR reads with MiXCR, one entry per CDR3 protein. The sample carries about 740,000 distinct CDR3 sequences, 40% recorded once. Source material: peripheral blood. These receptors originate from an adult man with Graves' ophthalmopathy. The CDR3 runs from the conserved cysteine through the conserved F or W. The order of the fields is D gene, V gene, clone size, CDR3 length, J gene, CDR3 DNA, CDR3 protein. The D gene is left open where the match is weak. Clone size appears in some rows only: once, few, many, or a class for an expanded clone.

d_call: -; v_call: TRBV25-1; clone_size: -; cdr3_length: 13; j_call: TRBJ2-7; cdr3_nt: TGTGCCAGCTCTCCTAACCCATCAGGGGAATCGTACTTC; cdr3_aa: CASSPNPSGESYF
d_call: -; v_call: TRBV7-7; clone_size: many; cdr3_length: 14; j_call: TRBJ2-5; cdr3_nt: TGTGCCAGCAGCTTATTATCGACAGAAGAGACCCAGTACTTC; cdr3_aa: CASSLLSTEETQYF
d_call: -; v_call: TRBV7-9; clone_size: many; cdr3_length: 14; j_call: TRBJ2-7; cdr3_nt: TGTGCCAGCAGCTACCGTGAGGGGGCCTACGAGCAGTACTTC; cdr3_aa: CASSYREGAYEQYF
d_call: -; v_call: TRBV4-1; clone_size: few; cdr3_length: 16; j_call: TRBJ1-5; cdr3_nt: TGCGCCAGCAGCCAAGTACCCCTCCTTAGCAATCAGCCCCAGCATTTT; cdr3_aa: CASSQVPLLSNQPQHF
d_call: -; v_call: TRBV7-2; clone_size: -; cdr3_length: 15; j_call: TRBJ2-1; cdr3_nt: TGTGCCAGCAGACTAGGGGGTCTAACAAACAATGAGCAGTTCTTC; cdr3_aa: CASRLGGLTNNEQFF
d_call: -; v_call: TRBV7-9; clone_size: once; cdr3_length: 13; j_call: TRBJ2-3; cdr3_nt: TGTGCCAGCAGCCCAGGGGTGGCAGATACGCAGTATTTT; cdr3_aa: CASSPGVADTQYF
d_call: -; v_call: TRBV15; clone_size: few; cdr3_length: 16; j_call: TRBJ2-7; cdr3_nt: TGTGCCAGCAGTTTGCCCCCGCAGACAGGAACCTACGAGCAGTACTTC; cdr3_aa: CASSLPPQTGTYEQYF
d_call: -; v_call: TRBV20-1; clone_size: -; cdr3_length: 13; j_call: TRBJ2-7; cdr3_nt: TGCAGTGCTGGGCCGGGACGGACCTACGAGCAGTACTTC; cdr3_aa: CSAGPGRTYEQYF
d_call: -; v_call: TRBV7-2; clone_size: many; cdr3_length: 14; j_call: TRBJ1-2; cdr3_nt: TGTGCCAGCAGCTTAGGTGGCAGCCTAGGGGGCTACACCTTC; cdr3_aa: CASSLGGSLGGYTF
d_call: -; v_call: TRBV29-1; clone_size: once; cdr3_length: 11; j_call: TRBJ1-2; cdr3_nt: TGCAGCGTAATAACAGGGCGGCGCTACACCTTC; cdr3_aa: CSVITGRRYTF
d_call: TRBD2; v_call: TRBV25-1; clone_size: -; cdr3_length: 17; j_call: TRBJ2-7; cdr3_nt: TGTGCCAGCAGTGCTCCTAACCAGGGGACTAGCGGGAAGGTGCAGTACTTC; cdr3_aa: CASSAPNQGTSGKVQYF
d_call: -; v_call: TRBV2; clone_size: -; cdr3_length: 14; j_call: TRBJ1-2; cdr3_nt: TGTGCCAGCAAAGGTTGGGCAGCGATCTATGGCTACACCTTT; cdr3_aa: CASKGWAAIYGYTF
d_call: -; v_call: TRBV7-2; clone_size: many; cdr3_length: 13; j_call: TRBJ1-1; cdr3_nt: TGTGCCAGCAGCTTAGTTGAGGGAGCTGAAGCTTTCTTT; cdr3_aa: CASSLVEGAEAFF
d_call: -; v_call: TRBV19; clone_size: many; cdr3_length: 12; j_call: TRBJ2-6; cdr3_nt: TGTGCCACTAGCTCTGGGGCCAACGTCCTGACTTTC; cdr3_aa: CATSSGANVLTF
d_call: -; v_call: TRBV10-2; clone_size: few; cdr3_length: 13; j_call: TRBJ1-1; cdr3_nt: TGTGCCAGCAGTTCGCATATGAACACTGAAGCTTTCTTT; cdr3_aa: CASSSHMNTEAFF
d_call: TRBD1; v_call: TRBV11-2; clone_size: few; cdr3_length: 13; j_call: TRBJ2-7; cdr3_nt: TGTGCCAGCAGTTACCCCGGACAGGGAACGCAGTACTTC; cdr3_aa: CASSYPGQGTQYF
d_call: -; v_call: TRBV9; clone_size: -; cdr3_length: 16; j_call: TRBJ1-1; cdr3_nt: TGTGCCAGCAGCGTAACCCCCCTAAGAGGGGACCTTGAAGCTTTCTTT; cdr3_aa: CASSVTPLRGDLEAFF
d_call: -; v_call: TRBV25-1; clone_size: -; cdr3_length: 16; j_call: TRBJ2-6; cdr3_nt: TGTGCCAGCAGCAGGGGGGAGAGCTCTGGGGCCAACGTCCTGACTTTC; cdr3_aa: CASSRGESSGANVLTF
d_call: TRBD1; v_call: TRBV6-5; clone_size: few; cdr3_length: 13; j_call: TRBJ1-6; cdr3_nt: TGTGCCAGTCAGGGGGCGATTAACTCACCCCTCCACTTT; cdr3_aa: CASQGAINSPLHF
d_call: -; v_call: TRBV7-9; clone_size: -; cdr3_length: 12; j_call: TRBJ2-5; cdr3_nt: TGTGCCAGCAGCTTACCCCCTGGGACCCAGTACTTC; cdr3_aa: CASSLPPGTQYF
d_call: TRBD1; v_call: TRBV11-2; clone_size: few; cdr3_length: 13; j_call: TRBJ1-2; cdr3_nt: TGTGCCAGCAGCCACGGGACAGGGAACGGCTACACCTTC; cdr3_aa: CASSHGTGNGYTF
d_call: -; v_call: TRBV7-9; clone_size: many; cdr3_length: 15; j_call: TRBJ1-1; cdr3_nt: TGTGCCAGCAGCTCGTCGACAGCACAGAACACTGAAGCTTTCTTT; cdr3_aa: CASSSSTAQNTEAFF
d_call: -; v_call: TRBV20-1; clone_size: -; cdr3_length: 14; j_call: TRBJ2-7; cdr3_nt: TGCAGTGCTAGAGCGGGAGCGGTGGCGAACGAGCAGTACTTC; cdr3_aa: CSARAGAVANEQYF
d_call: -; v_call: TRBV25-1; clone_size: few; cdr3_length: 16; j_call: TRBJ1-5; cdr3_nt: TGTGCCAGCAGCCAAGAGGCGCTGGGGAACAATCAGCCCCAGCATTTT; cdr3_aa: CASSQEALGNNQPQHF
d_call: TRBD2; v_call: TRBV29-1; clone_size: few; cdr3_length: 16; j_call: TRBJ2-7; cdr3_nt: TGCAGCGTTGATGGCCGAGGGCGGGGGGGAATGTACGAGCAGTACTTC; cdr3_aa: CSVDGRGRGGMYEQYF
d_call: TRBD1; v_call: TRBV15; clone_size: many; cdr3_length: 13; j_call: TRBJ1-4; cdr3_nt: TGTGCCACCAGGGGAGGGGGCTATGAAAAACTGTTTTTT; cdr3_aa: CATRGGGYEKLFF
d_call: TRBD2; v_call: TRBV10-2; clone_size: -; cdr3_length: 16; j_call: TRBJ2-2; cdr3_nt: TGCGCCAGCAGTGGGGGGGGACTACAGAACACCGGGGAGCTGTTTTTT; cdr3_aa: CASSGGGLQNTGELFF
d_call: -; v_call: TRBV12-3/TRBV12-4; clone_size: -; cdr3_length: 16; j_call: TRBJ2-5; cdr3_nt: TGTGCCAGCAGTTTACTCCGTGGGGGCACGGGAGAGACCCAGTACTTC; cdr3_aa: CASSLLRGGTGETQYF
d_call: -; v_call: TRBV4-2; clone_size: few; cdr3_length: 16; j_call: TRBJ1-1; cdr3_nt: TGTGCCAGCAGCCAAGGCCTTATGACAGGGAACACTGAAGCTTTCTTT; cdr3_aa: CASSQGLMTGNTEAFF
d_call: -; v_call: TRBV10-3; clone_size: -; cdr3_length: 13; j_call: TRBJ1-1; cdr3_nt: TGTGCCATCAGTGAAGTTAGCGGGACTGAAGCTTTCTTT; cdr3_aa: CAISEVSGTEAFF
d_call: -; v_call: TRBV24-1; clone_size: many; cdr3_length: 15; j_call: TRBJ1-2; cdr3_nt: TGTGCCACCAGTGGACGGGACGAATACTATGGTGGCTACACCTTC; cdr3_aa: CATSGRDEYYGGYTF
d_call: -; v_call: TRBV7-6; clone_size: many; cdr3_length: 14; j_call: TRBJ2-7; cdr3_nt: TGTGCCAGCAGCTTAGGAAGGGTGGGGGACGAGCAGTACTTC; cdr3_aa: CASSLGRVGDEQYF
d_call: -; v_call: TRBV29-1; clone_size: -; cdr3_length: 13; j_call: TRBJ1-2; cdr3_nt: TGCAGCGTCATGGACAGAGAGGACTATGGCTACACCTTC; cdr3_aa: CSVMDREDYGYTF
d_call: -; v_call: TRBV9; clone_size: few; cdr3_length: 13; j_call: TRBJ2-5; cdr3_nt: TGTGCCAGCAGCGCCCAGGGTCGAGAGACCCAGTACTTC; cdr3_aa: CASSAQGRETQYF
d_call: -; v_call: TRBV29-1; clone_size: many; cdr3_length: 13; j_call: TRBJ1-3; cdr3_nt: TGCAGCGTACGACCGATAGGCGGAAACACCATATATTTT; cdr3_aa: CSVRPIGGNTIYF
d_call: TRBD1; v_call: TRBV10-1; clone_size: -; cdr3_length: 14; j_call: TRBJ1-2; cdr3_nt: TGCGCCAGCAGTTGGGGACAGGGGGCCTATGGCTACACCTTC; cdr3_aa: CASSWGQGAYGYTF
d_call: -; v_call: TRBV2; clone_size: -; cdr3_length: 14; j_call: TRBJ2-3; cdr3_nt: TGTGCCAGCCGTGACACCGCCGGGACAGATACGCAGTATTTT; cdr3_aa: CASRDTAGTDTQYF